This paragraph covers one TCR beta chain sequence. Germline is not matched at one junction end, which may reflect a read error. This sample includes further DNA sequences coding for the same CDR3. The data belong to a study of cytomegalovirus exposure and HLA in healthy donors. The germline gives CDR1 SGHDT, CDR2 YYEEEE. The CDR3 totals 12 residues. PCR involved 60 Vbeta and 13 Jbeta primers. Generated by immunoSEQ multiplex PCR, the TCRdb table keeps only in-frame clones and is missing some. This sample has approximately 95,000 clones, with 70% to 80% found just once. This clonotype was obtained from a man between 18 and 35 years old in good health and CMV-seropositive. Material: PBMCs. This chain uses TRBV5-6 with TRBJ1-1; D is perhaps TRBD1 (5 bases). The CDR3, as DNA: TGTGCCAGCAAGGGGATTGACACTGAGGCTTTCTTT. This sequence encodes CASKGIDTEAFF.